This paragraph reports one TCR beta chain. Its antigen is unidentified. The data originate from a study of OX40 agonist ivuxolimab in advanced cancers. Clones were read by immunoSEQ multiplex PCR, and TCRdb kept only the in-frame ones, dropping some. Among about 79,000 clones listed, about four fifths were seen once. Study observations and caveats: Partial responders at 0.1-3.0 mg/kg showed near-lowest clonal expansion.

Trimming removed 6 bases at V and 4 bases at J, with 13 bases between. CDR3 length: 13 residues. The germline V gene has CDR1 SGHAT and CDR2 FQNNGV. Sequences were derived from CD4+ or CD8+ T cells sorted from blood, sampled in a trial of the OX40 agonist ivuxolimab. The source is an adult with an advanced solid tumor such as melanoma, head and neck, liver or kidney cancer. V gene TRBV11-2 combines with J gene TRBJ2-7, with a tentative D call TRBD2 (7 bases). The CDR3 spells CASSTGGPYEQYF. In DNA form, the CDR3 reads TGTGCCAGCAGTACCGGGGGGCCGTACGAGCAGTACTTC.